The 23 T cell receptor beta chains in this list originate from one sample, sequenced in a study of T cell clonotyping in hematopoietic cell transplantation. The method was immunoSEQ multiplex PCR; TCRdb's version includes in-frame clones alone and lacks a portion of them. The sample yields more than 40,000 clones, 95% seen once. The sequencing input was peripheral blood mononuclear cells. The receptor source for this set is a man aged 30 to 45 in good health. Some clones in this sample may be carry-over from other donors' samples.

Here the CDR3 DNA reads TGCAGTGCTAGTGACGGATATGGCTACACCTTC. Protein: CSASDGYGYTF. The chain links TRBV20-1 to TRBJ1-2; D is uncertain. V was shortened by 3 bases and J by 5 bases, with 7 bases between the two germline ends. This CDR3 has 11 residues. Germline V gene sequence: CDR1 DFQATT, CDR2 SNEGSKA (reference sequence).

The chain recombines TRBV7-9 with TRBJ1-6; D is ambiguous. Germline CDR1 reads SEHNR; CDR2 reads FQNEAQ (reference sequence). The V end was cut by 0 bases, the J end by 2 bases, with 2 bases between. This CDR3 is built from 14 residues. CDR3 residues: CASSLAAYNSPLHF. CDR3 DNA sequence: TGTGCCAGCAGCTTAGCGGCCTATAATTCACCCCTCCACTTT. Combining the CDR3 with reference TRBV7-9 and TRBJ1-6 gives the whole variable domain DTGVSQNPRHKITKRGQNVTFRCDPISEHNRLYWYRQTLGQGPEFLTYFQNEAQLEKSRLLSDRFSAERPKGSFSTLEIQRTEQGDSAMYLCASSLAAYNSPLHFGNGTRLTVT.

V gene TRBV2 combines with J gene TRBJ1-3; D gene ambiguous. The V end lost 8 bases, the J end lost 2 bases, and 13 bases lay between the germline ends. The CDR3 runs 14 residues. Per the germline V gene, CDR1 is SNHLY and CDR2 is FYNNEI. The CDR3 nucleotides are TGTGCCAGCGGGGAAGAAAGAACTGGAAACACCATATATTTT. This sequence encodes CASGEERTGNTIYF.

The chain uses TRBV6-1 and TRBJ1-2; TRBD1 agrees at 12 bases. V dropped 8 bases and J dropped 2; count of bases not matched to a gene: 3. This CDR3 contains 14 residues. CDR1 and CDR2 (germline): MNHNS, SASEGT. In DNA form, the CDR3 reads TGTGCCAGCGGGGGACAGGGGGCGAACTATGGCTACACCTTC. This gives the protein CASGGQGANYGYTF.

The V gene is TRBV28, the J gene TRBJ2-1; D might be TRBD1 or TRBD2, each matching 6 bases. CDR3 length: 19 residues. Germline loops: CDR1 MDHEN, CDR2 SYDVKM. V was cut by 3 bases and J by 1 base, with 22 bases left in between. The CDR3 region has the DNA TGTGCCAGCAGTTTGTTTGAAAGCTTGTCGGGGGCATCCTACAATGAGCAGTTCTTC. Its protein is CASSLFESLSGASYNEQFF.

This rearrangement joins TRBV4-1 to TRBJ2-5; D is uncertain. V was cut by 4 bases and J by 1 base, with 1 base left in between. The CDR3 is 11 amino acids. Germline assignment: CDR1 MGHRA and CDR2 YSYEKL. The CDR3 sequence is CASSLQETQYF. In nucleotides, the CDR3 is TGCGCCAGCAGCCTCCAAGAGACCCAGTACTTC.

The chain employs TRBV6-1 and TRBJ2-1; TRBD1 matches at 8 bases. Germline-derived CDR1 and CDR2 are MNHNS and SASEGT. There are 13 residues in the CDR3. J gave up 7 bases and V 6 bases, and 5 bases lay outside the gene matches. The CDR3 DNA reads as TGTGCCAGCAGCGACAGGGGTGGGAATGAGCAGTTCTTC. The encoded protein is CASSDRGGNEQFF.

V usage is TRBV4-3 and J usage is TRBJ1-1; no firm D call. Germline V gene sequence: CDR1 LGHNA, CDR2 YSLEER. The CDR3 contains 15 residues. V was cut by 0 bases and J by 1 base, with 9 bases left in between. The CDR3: CASSQDRIGNTEAFF. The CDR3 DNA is TGCGCCAGCAGCCAAGATCGAATCGGGAACACTGAAGCTTTCTTT.

The CDR3 loop reads CASSQDYRGVFQPQHF. In nucleotides, the CDR3 is TGTGCCAGCAGCCAAGATTACAGGGGTGTTTTTCAGCCCCAGCATTTT. This rearrangement joins TRBV4-2 to TRBJ1-5; 7 bases match TRBD1. Germline V gene data show CDR1 as LGHNA and CDR2 as YNFKEQ. J was trimmed by 6 bases and V by 0 bases; bases with no gene match: 8. The CDR3 is 16 amino acids.

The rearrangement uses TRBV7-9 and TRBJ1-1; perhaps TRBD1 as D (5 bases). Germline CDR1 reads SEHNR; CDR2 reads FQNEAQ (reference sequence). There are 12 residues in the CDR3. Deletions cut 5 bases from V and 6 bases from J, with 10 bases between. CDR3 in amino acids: CASSRGSAEAFF. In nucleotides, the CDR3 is TGTGCCAGCAGCCGGGGCTCAGCTGAAGCTTTCTTT. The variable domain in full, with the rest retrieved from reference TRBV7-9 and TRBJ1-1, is DTGVSQNPRHKITKRGQNVTFRCDPISEHNRLYWYRQTLGQGPEFLTYFQNEAQLEKSRLLSDRFSAERPKGSFSTLEIQRTEQGDSAMYLCASSRGSAEAFFGQGTRLTVV.

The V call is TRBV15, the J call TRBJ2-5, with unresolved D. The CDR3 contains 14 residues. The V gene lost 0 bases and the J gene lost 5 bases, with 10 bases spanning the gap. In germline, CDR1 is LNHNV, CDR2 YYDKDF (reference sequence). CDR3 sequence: CATSRDSAAETQYF. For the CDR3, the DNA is TGTGCCACCAGCAGAGATTCCGCTGCGGAGACCCAGTACTTC.

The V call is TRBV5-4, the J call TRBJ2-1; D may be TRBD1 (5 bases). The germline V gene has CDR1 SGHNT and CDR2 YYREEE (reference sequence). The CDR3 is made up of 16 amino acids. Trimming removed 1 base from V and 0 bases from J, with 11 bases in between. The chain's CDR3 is CASSLSGAYSYNEQFF. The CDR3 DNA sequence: TGTGCCAGCAGCTTGAGTGGGGCGTACTCCTACAATGAGCAGTTCTTC.

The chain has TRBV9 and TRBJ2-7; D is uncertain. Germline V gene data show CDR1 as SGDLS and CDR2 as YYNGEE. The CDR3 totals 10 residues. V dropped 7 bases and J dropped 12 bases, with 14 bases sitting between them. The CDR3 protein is CASPVRTGYF. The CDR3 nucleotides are TGTGCCAGCCCCGTAAGGACGGGGTACTTC. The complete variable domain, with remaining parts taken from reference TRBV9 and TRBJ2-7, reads DSGVTQTPKHLITATGQRVTLRCSPRSGDLSVYWYQQSLDQGLQFLIQYYNGEERAKGNILERFSAQQFPDLHSELNLSSLELGDSALYFCASPVRTGYFGPGTRLTVT.

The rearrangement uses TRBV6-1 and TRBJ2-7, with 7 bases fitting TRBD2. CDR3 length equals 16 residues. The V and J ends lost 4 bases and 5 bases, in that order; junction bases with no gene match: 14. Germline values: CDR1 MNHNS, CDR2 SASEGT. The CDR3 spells CASSGGAGSMTHEQYF. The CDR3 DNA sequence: TGTGCCAGCAGTGGGGGAGCGGGAAGTATGACCCACGAGCAGTACTTC.

CDR3 nucleotide sequence: TGTGCCAGCAGTAGGTGGGACAGTTATGGCTACACCTTC. Protein: CASSRWDSYGYTF. This rearrangement joins TRBV6-5 to TRBJ1-2; TRBD1 matches at 7 bases. Per the germline V gene, CDR1 is MNHEY and CDR2 is SVGAGI. The trim removed 5 bases at V and 5 bases at J, leaving 5 bases unmatched. The CDR3 length is 13 residues.

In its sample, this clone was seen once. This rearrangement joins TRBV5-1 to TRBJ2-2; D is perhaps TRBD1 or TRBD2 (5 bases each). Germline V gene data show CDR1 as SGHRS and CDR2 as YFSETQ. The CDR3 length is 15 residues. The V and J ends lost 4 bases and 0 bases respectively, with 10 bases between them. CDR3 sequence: CASSVPGPNTGELFF. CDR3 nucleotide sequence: TGCGCCAGCAGCGTACCGGGACCGAACACCGGGGAGCTGTTTTTT.

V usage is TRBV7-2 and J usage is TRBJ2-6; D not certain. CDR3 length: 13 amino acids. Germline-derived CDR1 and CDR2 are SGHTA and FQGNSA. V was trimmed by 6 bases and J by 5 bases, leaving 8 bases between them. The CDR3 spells CASSPDRANVLTF. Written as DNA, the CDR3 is TGTGCCAGCAGTCCTGATCGGGCCAACGTCCTGACTTTC.

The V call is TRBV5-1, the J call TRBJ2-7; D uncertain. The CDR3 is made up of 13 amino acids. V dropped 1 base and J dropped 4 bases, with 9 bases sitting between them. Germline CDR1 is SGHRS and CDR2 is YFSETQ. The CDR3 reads CASSLIGEYEQYF. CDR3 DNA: TGCGCCAGCAGCTTGATAGGCGAATACGAGCAGTACTTC.

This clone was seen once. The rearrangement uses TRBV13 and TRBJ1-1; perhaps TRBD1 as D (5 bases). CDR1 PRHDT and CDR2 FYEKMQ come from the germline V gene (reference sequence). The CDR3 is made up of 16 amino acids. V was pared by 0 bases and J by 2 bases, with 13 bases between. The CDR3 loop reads CASSLGRGGGNTEAFF. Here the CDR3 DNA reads TGTGCCAGCAGCTTAGGGCGGGGGGGAGGAAACACTGAAGCTTTCTTT. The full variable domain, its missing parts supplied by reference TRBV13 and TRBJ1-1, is AAGVIQSPRHLIKEKRETATLKCYPIPRHDTVYWYQQGPGQDPQFLISFYEKMQSDKGSIPDRFSAQQFSDYHSELNMSSLELGDSALYFCASSLGRGGGNTEAFFGQGTRLTVV.

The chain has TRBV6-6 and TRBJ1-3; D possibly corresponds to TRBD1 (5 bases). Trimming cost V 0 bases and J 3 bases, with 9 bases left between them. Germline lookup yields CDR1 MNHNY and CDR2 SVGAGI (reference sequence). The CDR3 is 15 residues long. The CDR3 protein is CASSYSNRGGNTIYF. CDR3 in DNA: TGTGCCAGCAGTTACTCGAATAGGGGTGGAAACACCATATATTTT.

Here the CDR3 reads CASSRYTQYF. CDR3 in DNA: TGTGCCAGCAGTCGATATACGCAGTATTTT. J is TRBJ2-3 and V is TRBV6-1; no firm D call. The CDR3 loop spans 10 amino acids. Germline lookup yields CDR1 MNHNS and CDR2 SASEGT. V lost 5 bases and J 7 bases, leaving 4 bases between the germline ends.

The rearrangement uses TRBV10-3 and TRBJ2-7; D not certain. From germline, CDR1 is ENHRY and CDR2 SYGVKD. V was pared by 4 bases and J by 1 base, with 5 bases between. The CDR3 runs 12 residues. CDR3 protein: CAISGSSYEQYF. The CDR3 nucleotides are TGTGCCATCAGTGGGTCGTCCTACGAGCAGTACTTC.

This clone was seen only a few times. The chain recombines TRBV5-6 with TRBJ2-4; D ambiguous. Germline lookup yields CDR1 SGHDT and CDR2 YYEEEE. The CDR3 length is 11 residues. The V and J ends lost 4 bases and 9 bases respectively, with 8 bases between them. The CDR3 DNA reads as TGTGCCAGCAGCCAGTCTAGCATTCAGTACTTC. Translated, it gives CASSQSSIQYF.